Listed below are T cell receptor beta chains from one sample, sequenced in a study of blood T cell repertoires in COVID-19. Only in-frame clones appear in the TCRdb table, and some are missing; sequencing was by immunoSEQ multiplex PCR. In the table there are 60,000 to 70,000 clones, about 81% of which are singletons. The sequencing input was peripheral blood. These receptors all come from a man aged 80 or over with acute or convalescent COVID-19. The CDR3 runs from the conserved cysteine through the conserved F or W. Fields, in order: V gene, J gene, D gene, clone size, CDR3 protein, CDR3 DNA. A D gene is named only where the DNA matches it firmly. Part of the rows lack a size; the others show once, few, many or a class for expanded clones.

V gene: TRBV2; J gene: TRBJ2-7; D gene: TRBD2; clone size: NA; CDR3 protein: CASRPGLAGGEQYF; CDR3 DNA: TGTGCCAGCAGACCCGGACTAGCGGGGGGCGAGCAGTACTTC
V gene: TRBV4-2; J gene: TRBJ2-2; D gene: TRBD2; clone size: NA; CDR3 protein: CASSQDRDGGDWTIGELFF; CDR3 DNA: TGTGCCAGCAGCCAAGATAGGGACGGGGGGGACTGGACCATCGGGGAGCTGTTTTTT
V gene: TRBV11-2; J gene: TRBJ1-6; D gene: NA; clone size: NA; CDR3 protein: CASSLAYPAGRYNSPLHF; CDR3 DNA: TGTGCCAGCAGCTTAGCATACCCGGCGGGGCGCTATAATTCACCCCTCCACTTT
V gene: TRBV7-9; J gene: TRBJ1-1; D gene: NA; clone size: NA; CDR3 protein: CASSRMGGISTEAFF; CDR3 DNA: TGTGCCAGCAGCAGAATGGGGGGGATAAGCACTGAAGCTTTCTTT
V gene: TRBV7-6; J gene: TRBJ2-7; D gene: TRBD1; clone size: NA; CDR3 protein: CASSLRQGGNEQYF; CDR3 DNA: TGTGCCAGCAGCTTGAGACAGGGTGGCAACGAGCAGTACTTC
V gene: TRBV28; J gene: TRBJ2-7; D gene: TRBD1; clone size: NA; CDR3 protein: CASSLTGPYEQYF; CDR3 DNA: TGTGCCAGCAGCCTGACAGGGCCTTACGAGCAGTACTTC
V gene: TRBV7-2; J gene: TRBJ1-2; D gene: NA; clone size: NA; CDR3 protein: CASSFSPPKNGGYTF; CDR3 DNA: TGTGCCAGCAGCTTTAGCCCTCCCAAAAATGGTGGCTACACCTTC
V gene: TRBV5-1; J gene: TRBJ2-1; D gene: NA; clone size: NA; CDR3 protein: CASSLLPTGGNEQFF; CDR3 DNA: TGCGCCAGCAGCTTGCTTCCGACAGGCGGCAATGAGCAGTTCTTC
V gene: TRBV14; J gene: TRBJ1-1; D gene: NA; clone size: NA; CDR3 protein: CASSPTVVNTEAFF; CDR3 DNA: TGTGCCAGCAGCCCTACGGTAGTGAACACTGAAGCTTTCTTT
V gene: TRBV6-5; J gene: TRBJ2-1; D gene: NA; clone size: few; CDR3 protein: CASSLTKGSHNEQFF; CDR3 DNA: TGTGCCAGCAGCCTCACAAAGGGGTCCCACAATGAGCAGTTCTTC
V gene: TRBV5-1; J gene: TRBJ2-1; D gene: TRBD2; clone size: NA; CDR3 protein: CASSLEAGARNEQFF; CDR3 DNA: TGCGCCAGCAGCTTGGAAGCGGGAGCAAGAAATGAGCAGTTCTTC
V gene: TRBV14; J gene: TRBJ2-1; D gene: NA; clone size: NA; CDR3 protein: CASSQDWDLPRDEQFF; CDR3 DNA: TGTGCCAGCAGCCAAGATTGGGACTTACCTAGGGATGAGCAGTTCTTC
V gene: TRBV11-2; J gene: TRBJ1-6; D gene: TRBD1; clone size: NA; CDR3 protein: CASSVGTGTNSPLHF; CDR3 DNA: TGTGCCAGCAGCGTAGGGACAGGGACTAATTCACCCCTCCACTTT
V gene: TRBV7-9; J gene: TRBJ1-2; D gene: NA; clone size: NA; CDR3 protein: CASSLTANYGYTF; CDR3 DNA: TGTGCCAGCAGCTTAACAGCTAACTATGGCTACACCTTC
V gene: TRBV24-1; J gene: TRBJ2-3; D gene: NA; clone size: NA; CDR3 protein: CATSVALADTQYF; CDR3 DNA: TGTGCCACCAGTGTGGCCCTAGCGGATACGCAGTATTTT
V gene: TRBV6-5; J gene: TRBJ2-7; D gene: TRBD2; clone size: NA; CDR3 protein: CASSRGWREYEQYF; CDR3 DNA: TGTGCCAGCAGCCGAGGATGGCGGGAGTACGAGCAGTACTTC
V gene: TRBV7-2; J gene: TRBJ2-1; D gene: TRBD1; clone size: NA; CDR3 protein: CASSSRGPYNEQFF; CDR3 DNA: TGTGCCAGCAGCTCTAGGGGGCCCTACAATGAGCAGTTCTTC
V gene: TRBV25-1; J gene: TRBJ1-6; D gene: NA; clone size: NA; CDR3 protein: CASTTAETAPLHF; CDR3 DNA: TGTGCCAGCACCACGGCGGAGACGGCACCCCTCCACTTT
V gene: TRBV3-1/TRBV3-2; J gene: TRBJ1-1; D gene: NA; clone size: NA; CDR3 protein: CASSQDYGAEAFF; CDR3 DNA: TGTGCCAGCAGCCAAGATTACGGGGCTGAAGCTTTCTTT
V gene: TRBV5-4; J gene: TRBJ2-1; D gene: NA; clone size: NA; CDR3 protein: CASMKDRPSHNEQFF; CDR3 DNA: TGTGCCAGCATGAAAGACAGGCCCTCCCACAATGAGCAGTTCTTC
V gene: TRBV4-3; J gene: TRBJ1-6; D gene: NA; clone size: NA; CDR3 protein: CASSQEGSYSPLHF; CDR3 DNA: TGCGCCAGCAGCCAAGAGGGCAGTTACTCACCCCTCCACTTT
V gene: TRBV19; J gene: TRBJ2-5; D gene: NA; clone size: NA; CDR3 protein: CASSPGQETQYF; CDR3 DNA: TGTGCCAGTAGTCCAGGGCAAGAGACCCAGTACTTC
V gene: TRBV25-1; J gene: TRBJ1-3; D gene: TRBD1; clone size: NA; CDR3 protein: CASSDRTGHSGNTIYF; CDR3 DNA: TGTGCCAGCAGTGACCGGACAGGGCACTCTGGAAACACCATATATTTT
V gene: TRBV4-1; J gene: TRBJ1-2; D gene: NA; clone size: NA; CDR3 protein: CASSFGQSNYGYTF; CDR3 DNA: TGCGCCAGCAGTTTCGGACAGTCTAACTATGGCTACACCTTC
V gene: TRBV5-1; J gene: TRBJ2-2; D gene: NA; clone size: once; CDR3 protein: CASRPEGPRGELFF; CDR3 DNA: TGCGCCAGCAGACCGGAGGGTCCGAGGGGGGAGCTGTTTTTT
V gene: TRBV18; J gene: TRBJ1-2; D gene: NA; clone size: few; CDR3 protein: CASSPTGWIYGYTF; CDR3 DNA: TGTGCCAGCTCACCGACAGGTTGGATCTATGGCTACACCTTC
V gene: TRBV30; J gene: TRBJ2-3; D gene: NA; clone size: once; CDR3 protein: CAWSGAGGFSTDTQYF; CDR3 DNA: TGTGCCTGGAGTGGGGCAGGGGGGTTTAGCACAGATACGCAGTATTTT
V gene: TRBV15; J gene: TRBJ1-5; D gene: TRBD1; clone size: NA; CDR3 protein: CATSRDPGTGFYSNQPQHF; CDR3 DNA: TGTGCCACCAGCAGAGACCCCGGGACAGGCTTTTATAGCAATCAGCCCCAGCATTTT
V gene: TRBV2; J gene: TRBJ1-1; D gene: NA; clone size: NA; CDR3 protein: CASSVQRADTEAFF; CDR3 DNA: TGTGCCAGCAGTGTACAGAGGGCGGACACTGAAGCTTTCTTT
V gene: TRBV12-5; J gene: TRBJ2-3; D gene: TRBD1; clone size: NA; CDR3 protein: CASALTGGRCF; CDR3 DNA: TGTGCTAGTGCTCTGACAGGGGGCAGGTGTTTT
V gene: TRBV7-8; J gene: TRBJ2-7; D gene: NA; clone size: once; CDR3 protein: CASSLLTGTYEQYF; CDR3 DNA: TGTGCCAGCAGCTTATTAACCGGGACCTACGAGCAGTACTTC
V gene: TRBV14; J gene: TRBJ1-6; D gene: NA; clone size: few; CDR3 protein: CASSGGSGTPLHF; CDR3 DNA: TGTGCCAGCAGCGGCGGGAGTGGGACACCCCTCCACTTT
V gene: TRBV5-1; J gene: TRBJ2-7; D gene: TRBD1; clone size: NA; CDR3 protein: CASSPSLTGYEQYF; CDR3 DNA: TGCGCCAGCAGCCCCTCGCTGACAGGGTACGAGCAGTACTTC
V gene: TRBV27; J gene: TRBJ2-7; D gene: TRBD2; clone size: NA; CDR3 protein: CASSLSGGSFSYEQYF; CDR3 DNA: TGTGCCAGCAGTTTATCGGGCGGGAGCTTTTCTTACGAGCAGTACTTC